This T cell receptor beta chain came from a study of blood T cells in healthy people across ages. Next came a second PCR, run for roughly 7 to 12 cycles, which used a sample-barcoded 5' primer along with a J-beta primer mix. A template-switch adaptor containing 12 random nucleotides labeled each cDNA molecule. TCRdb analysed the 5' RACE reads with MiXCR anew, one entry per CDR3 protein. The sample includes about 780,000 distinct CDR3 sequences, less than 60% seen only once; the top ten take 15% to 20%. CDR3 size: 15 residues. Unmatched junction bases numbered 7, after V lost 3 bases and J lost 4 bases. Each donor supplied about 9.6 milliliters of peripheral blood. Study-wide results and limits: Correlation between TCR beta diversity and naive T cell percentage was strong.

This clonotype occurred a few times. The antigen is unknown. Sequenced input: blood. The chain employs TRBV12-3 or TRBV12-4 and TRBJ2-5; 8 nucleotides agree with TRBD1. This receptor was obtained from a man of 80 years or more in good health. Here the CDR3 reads CASSLPHRGIETQYF. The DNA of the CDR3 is TGTGCCAGCAGTTTGCCACACAGGGGGATAGAGACCCAGTACTTC.